These T cell receptor beta chains were read from a single sample in a study of cytomegalovirus exposure and HLA in healthy donors. Method: immunoSEQ multiplex PCR; TCRdb's copy keeps in-frame clones and lacks some. The table records roughly 60,000 clones, approximately 78% of them present only once. Sequenced: PBMCs. The receptors originated from a female donor in good health and CMV-seronegative. Both conserved end residues are part of each CDR3. Fields, in order: D gene, clone size, J gene, V gene, CDR3 protein, CDR3 DNA. D genes are given only for firm matches. Rows give clone size only sometimes, using once, few, many, or a class for an expanded clone.

d_call: TRBD1; clone_size: NA; j_call: TRBJ1-2; v_call: TRBV10-3; cdr3_aa: CAVGETGGSSAGYTF; cdr3_nt: TGTGCCGTCGGAGAGACAGGGGGCAGTTCGGCTGGCTACACCTTC
d_call: NA; clone_size: NA; j_call: TRBJ2-5; v_call: TRBV25-1; cdr3_aa: CASSRGVEETQYF; cdr3_nt: TGTGCCAGCAGTCGGGGAGTGGAAGAGACCCAGTACTTC
d_call: NA; clone_size: few; j_call: TRBJ2-1; v_call: TRBV6-6; cdr3_aa: CASSLSGDTYNEQFF; cdr3_nt: TGTGCCAGCAGCCTTTCCGGGGATACCTACAATGAGCAGTTCTTC
d_call: NA; clone_size: NA; j_call: TRBJ1-6; v_call: TRBV15; cdr3_aa: CATSRVETYNSPLHF; cdr3_nt: TGTGCCACCAGCAGAGTTGAGACCTATAATTCACCCCTCCACTTT
d_call: TRBD2; clone_size: once; j_call: TRBJ2-3; v_call: TRBV9; cdr3_aa: CASSESGGSDTQYF; cdr3_nt: TGTGCCAGCAGCGAATCGGGGGGTTCGGATACGCAGTATTTT
d_call: NA; clone_size: NA; j_call: TRBJ2-3; v_call: TRBV7-3; cdr3_aa: CASSLNPGTDTQYF; cdr3_nt: TGTGCCAGCAGCTTAAATCCGGGCACAGATACGCAGTATTTT
d_call: TRBD1; clone_size: NA; j_call: TRBJ1-2; v_call: TRBV18; cdr3_aa: CASSNASRGYGYTF; cdr3_nt: TGTGCCAGCTCTAACGCTTCCAGGGGGTACGGCTACACCTTC
d_call: NA; clone_size: NA; j_call: TRBJ1-1; v_call: TRBV5-6; cdr3_aa: CASSLVRGEAFF; cdr3_nt: TGTGCCAGCAGCTTGGTTAGGGGTGAGGCTTTCTTT
d_call: NA; clone_size: NA; j_call: TRBJ2-7; v_call: TRBV7-9; cdr3_aa: CASSLGGAGDYEQYF; cdr3_nt: TGTGCCAGCAGCTTAGGTGGGGCAGGGGACTACGAGCAGTACTTC
d_call: NA; clone_size: NA; j_call: TRBJ2-6; v_call: TRBV7-3; cdr3_aa: CASSSGSHSGANVLTF; cdr3_nt: TGTGCCAGCAGCTCCGGGTCCCACTCTGGGGCCAACGTCCTGACTTTC
d_call: NA; clone_size: NA; j_call: TRBJ2-3; v_call: TRBV5-4; cdr3_aa: CASAKSGDTQYF; cdr3_nt: TGTGCCAGCGCTAAATCAGGGGATACGCAGTATTTT
d_call: NA; clone_size: few; j_call: TRBJ2-7; v_call: TRBV6-6; cdr3_aa: CASIPRQGGEQYF; cdr3_nt: TGTGCCAGCATCCCCCGGCAGGGCGGAGAGCAGTACTTC
d_call: NA; clone_size: once; j_call: TRBJ1-6; v_call: TRBV27; cdr3_aa: CASRRSSYNSPLHF; cdr3_nt: TGTGCCAGCAGGCGAAGCTCCTATAATTCACCCCTCCACTTT
d_call: TRBD1; clone_size: NA; j_call: TRBJ1-5; v_call: TRBV19; cdr3_aa: CASSQTGGNQPQHF; cdr3_nt: TGTGCCAGTAGTCAGACAGGGGGCAATCAGCCCCAGCATTTT
d_call: TRBD2; clone_size: NA; j_call: TRBJ2-3; v_call: TRBV4-1; cdr3_aa: CASSRAGGSTDTQYF; cdr3_nt: TGCGCCAGCAGCCGTGCGGGGGGGAGCACAGATACGCAGTATTTT
d_call: NA; clone_size: NA; j_call: TRBJ2-7; v_call: TRBV5-1; cdr3_aa: CASSLVGVAYEQYF; cdr3_nt: TGCGCCAGCAGCTTGGTCGGGGTCGCCTACGAGCAGTACTTC
d_call: TRBD2; clone_size: few; j_call: TRBJ2-1; v_call: TRBV5-1; cdr3_aa: CASSGSGVAYNEQFF; cdr3_nt: TGCGCCAGCAGCGGAAGCGGGGTGGCCTACAATGAGCAGTTCTTC
d_call: TRBD1; clone_size: NA; j_call: TRBJ1-1; v_call: TRBV4-1; cdr3_aa: CASSQKTGPNTEAFF; cdr3_nt: TGCGCCAGCAGCCAGAAGACAGGGCCGAACACTGAAGCTTTCTTT
d_call: NA; clone_size: few; j_call: TRBJ2-1; v_call: TRBV10-1; cdr3_aa: CASSEAGVAEQFF; cdr3_nt: TGCGCCAGCAGTGAGGCAGGGGTGGCTGAGCAGTTCTTC
d_call: NA; clone_size: NA; j_call: TRBJ1-1; v_call: TRBV12-5; cdr3_aa: CASGLGETEAFF; cdr3_nt: TGTGCTAGTGGTTTGGGGGAGACAGAAGCTTTCTTT